This T cell receptor beta chain is drawn from a study of early T cells in non-severe SARS-CoV-2 infection. TCRdb re-called the 5' RACE reads through MiXCR, storing one row per CDR3 protein. Here the sample spans over 90,000 distinct CDR3 sequences, approximately 14% being singletons. This CDR3 is built from 12 residues. Trimming shortened V by 8 bases and J by 5 bases, and 10 bases separated the two germline ends. Germline V lookup: CDR1 ENHRY, CDR2 SYGVKD. The TCR originated in an adult who was a healthcare worker with PCR-confirmed SARS-CoV-2 infection or an uninfected control (not recorded which). Sequencing used whole blood. The chain couples TRBV10-3 to TRBJ2-1; no clear D. The CDR3 DNA sequence: TGTGCCATCGTTGGAAACGACAATGAGCAGTTCTTC. This encodes CAIVGNDNEQFF.